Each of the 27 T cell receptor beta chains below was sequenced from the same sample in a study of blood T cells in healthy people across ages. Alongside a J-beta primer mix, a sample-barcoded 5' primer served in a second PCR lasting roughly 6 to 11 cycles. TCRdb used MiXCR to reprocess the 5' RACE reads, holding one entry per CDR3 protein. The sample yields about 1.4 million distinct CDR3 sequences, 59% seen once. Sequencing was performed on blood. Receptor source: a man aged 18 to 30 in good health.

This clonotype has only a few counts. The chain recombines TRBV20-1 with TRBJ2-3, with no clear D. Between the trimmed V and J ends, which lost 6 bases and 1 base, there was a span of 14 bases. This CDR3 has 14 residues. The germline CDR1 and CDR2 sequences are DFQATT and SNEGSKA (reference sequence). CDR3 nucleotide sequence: TGCAGTGCGCTAATCCTAAGGGGCACAGATACGCAGTATTTT. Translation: CSALILRGTDTQYF.

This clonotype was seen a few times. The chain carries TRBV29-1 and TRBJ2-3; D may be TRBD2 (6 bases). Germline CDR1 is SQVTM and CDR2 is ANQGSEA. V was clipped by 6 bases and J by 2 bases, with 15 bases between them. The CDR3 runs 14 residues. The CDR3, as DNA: TGCAGCGTGGAGGGTCAGGGACCCACAGATACGCAGTATTTT. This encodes CSVEGQGPTDTQYF.

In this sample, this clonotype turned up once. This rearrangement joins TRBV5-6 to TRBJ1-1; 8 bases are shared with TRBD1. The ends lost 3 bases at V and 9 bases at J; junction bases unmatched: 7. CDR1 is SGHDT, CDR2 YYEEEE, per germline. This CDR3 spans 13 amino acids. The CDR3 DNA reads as TGTGCCAGCAGCTCTCCGACAGGGGCCCAAGCTTTCTTT. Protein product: CASSSPTGAQAFF.

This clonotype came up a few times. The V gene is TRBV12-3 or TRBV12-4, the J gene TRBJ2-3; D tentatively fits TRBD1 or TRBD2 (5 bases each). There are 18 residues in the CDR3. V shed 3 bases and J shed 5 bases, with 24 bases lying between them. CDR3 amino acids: CASSFIVGGGTGGDTQYF. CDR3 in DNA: TGTGCCAGCAGTTTCATCGTAGGTGGGGGAACGGGTGGAGATACGCAGTATTTT.

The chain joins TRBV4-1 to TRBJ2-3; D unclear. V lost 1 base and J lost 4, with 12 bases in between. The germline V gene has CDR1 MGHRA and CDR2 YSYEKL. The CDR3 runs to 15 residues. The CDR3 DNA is TGCGCCAGCAGCCAAGTGGGTATAGGTCCAGATACGCAGTATTTT. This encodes CASSQVGIGPDTQYF.

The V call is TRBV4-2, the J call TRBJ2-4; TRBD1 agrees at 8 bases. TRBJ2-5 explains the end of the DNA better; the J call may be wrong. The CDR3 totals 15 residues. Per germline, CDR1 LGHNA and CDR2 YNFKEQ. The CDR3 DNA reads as TGTGCCAGCAGCCAAGATCCTGGACAGGGTGGGACCCAGTACTTC. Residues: CASSQDPGQGGTQYF.

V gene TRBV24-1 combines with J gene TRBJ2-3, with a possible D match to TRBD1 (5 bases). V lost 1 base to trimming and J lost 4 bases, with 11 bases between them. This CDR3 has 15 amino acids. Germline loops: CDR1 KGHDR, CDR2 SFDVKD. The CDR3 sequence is CATSDFRQGSDTQYF. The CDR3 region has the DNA TGTGCCACCAGTGATTTTCGTCAGGGATCAGATACGCAGTATTTT.

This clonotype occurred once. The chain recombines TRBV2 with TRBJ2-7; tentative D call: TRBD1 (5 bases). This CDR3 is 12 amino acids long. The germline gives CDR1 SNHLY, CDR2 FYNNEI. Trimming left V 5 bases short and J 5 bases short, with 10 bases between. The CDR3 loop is CASSIRVHEQYF. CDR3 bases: TGTGCCAGCAGTATCAGGGTTCACGAGCAGTACTTC.

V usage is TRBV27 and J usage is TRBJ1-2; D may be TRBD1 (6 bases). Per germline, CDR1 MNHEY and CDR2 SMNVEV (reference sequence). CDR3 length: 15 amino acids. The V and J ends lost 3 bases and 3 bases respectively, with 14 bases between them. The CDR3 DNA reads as TGTGCCAGCAGTTTCTCCGGAGGGGGGGACTATGGCTACACCTTC. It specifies CASSFSGGGDYGYTF.

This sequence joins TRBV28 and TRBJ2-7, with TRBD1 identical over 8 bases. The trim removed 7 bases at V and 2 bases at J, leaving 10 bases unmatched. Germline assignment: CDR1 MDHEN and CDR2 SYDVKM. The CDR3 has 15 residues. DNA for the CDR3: TGTGCCAGCACTCTACAGGGGGGCCTAACCTACGAGCAGTACTTC. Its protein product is CASTLQGGLTYEQYF.

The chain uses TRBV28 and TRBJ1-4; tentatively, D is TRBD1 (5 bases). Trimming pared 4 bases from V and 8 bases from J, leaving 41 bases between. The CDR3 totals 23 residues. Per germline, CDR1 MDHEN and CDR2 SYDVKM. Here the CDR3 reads CASSSRGLSGDEQRIGYSEKLFF. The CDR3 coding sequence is TGTGCCAGCAGTTCTCGGGGACTGAGCGGGGATGAACAACGGATTGGGTATAGCGAAAAACTGTTTTTT.

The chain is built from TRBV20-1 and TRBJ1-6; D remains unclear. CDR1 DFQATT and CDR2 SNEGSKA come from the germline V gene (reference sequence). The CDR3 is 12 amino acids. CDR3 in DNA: TGCGGAGCCAGCTCCTATAATTCACCCCTCCACTTT. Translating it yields CGASSYNSPLHF.

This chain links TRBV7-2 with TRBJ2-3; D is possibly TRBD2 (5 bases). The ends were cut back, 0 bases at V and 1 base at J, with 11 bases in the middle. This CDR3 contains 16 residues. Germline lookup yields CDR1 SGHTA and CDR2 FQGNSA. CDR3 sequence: CASSLASVTGTDTQYF. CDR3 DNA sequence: TGTGCCAGCAGCTTAGCTAGCGTAACCGGCACAGATACGCAGTATTTT.

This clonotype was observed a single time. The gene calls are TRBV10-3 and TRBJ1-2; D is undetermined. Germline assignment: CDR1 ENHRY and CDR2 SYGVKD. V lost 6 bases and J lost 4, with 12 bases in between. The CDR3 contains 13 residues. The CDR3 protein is CAIRRTESYGYTF. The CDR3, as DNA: TGTGCCATCAGAAGAACAGAGAGCTATGGCTACACCTTC.

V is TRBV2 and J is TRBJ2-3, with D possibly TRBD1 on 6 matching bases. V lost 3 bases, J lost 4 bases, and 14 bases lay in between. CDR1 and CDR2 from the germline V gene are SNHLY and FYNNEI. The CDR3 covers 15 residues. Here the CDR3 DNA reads TGTGCCAGCAGTGACTACAGGGCTAACGCAGATACGCAGTATTTT. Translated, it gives CASSDYRANADTQYF.

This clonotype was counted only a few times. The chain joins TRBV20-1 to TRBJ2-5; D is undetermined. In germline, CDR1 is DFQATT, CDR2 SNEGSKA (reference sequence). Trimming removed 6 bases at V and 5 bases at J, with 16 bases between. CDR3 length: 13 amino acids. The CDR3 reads CSAIPENRETQYF. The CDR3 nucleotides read TGCAGTGCAATCCCCGAAAATCGGGAGACCCAGTACTTC.

The DNA of the CDR3 is TGTGCCAGCAGCCAACGTGGGCTAGCGGGAGAGAAGGTCTCCCTCAATGAGCAGTTCTTC. Residues: CASSQRGLAGEKVSLNEQFF. This chain links TRBV3-1 with TRBJ2-1, with 10 positions matching TRBD2. The CDR3 has 20 residues. V lost 2 bases and J lost 6; bases outside the gene matches: 19. Germline CDR1 reads LGHDT; CDR2 reads YNNKEL (reference sequence).

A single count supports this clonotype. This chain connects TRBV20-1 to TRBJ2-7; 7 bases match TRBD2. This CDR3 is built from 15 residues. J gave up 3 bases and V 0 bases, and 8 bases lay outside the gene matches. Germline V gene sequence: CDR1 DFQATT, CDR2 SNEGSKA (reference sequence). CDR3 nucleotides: TGCAGTGCTAGAGATGCGGCGGGGGTCAACTACGAGCAGTACTTC. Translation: CSARDAAGVNYEQYF.

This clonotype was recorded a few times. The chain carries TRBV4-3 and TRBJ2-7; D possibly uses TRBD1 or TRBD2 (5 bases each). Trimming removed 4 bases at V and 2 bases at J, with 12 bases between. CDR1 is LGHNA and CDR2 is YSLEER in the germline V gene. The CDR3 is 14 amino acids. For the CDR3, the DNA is TGCGCCAGCAGCCTCGGGACGGAACCCTACGAGCAGTACTTC. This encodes CASSLGTEPYEQYF.

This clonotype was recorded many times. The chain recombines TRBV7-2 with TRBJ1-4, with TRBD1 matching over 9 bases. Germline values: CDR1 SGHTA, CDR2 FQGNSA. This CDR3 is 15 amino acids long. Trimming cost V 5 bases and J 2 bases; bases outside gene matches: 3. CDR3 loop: CASSGTGGTNEKLFF. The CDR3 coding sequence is TGTGCCAGCAGCGGAACAGGGGGCACTAATGAAAAACTGTTTTTT.

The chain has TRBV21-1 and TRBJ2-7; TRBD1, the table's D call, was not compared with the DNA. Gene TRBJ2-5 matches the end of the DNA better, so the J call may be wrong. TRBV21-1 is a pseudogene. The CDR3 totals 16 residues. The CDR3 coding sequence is TGTGCCAGCAGCAAAGACTTCCAGGGAAGGTGGGGGACCCAGTACTTC. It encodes CASSKDFQGRWGTQYF.

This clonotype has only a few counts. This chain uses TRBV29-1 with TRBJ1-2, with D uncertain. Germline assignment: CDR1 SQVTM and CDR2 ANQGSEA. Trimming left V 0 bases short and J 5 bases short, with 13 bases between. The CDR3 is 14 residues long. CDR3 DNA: TGCAGCGTTGAAGACCCGGGAGTCCTTTATGGCTACACCTTC. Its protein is CSVEDPGVLYGYTF.

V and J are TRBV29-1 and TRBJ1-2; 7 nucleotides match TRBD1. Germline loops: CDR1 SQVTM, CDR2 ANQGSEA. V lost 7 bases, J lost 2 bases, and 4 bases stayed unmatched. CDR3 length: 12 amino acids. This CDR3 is CSASGQNYGYTF. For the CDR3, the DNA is TGCAGCGCCTCGGGACAGAACTATGGCTACACCTTC.

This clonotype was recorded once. The CDR3 DNA sequence: TGTGCCAGCAGTTATAGCGGGGGGTTGATCAATGAGCAGTTCTTC. Its translation is CASSYSGGLINEQFF. This chain links TRBV12-3 or TRBV12-4 with TRBJ2-1, with 10 bases matching TRBD2. V gave up 4 bases and J gave up 6 bases; unmatched junction bases: 6. CDR3 length: 15 residues.

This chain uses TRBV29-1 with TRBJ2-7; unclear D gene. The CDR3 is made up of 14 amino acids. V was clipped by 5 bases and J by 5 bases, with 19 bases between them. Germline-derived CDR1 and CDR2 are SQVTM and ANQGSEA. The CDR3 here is CSVLLPQLPDEQYF. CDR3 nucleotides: TGCAGCGTTTTACTTCCACAGCTGCCTGACGAGCAGTACTTC.

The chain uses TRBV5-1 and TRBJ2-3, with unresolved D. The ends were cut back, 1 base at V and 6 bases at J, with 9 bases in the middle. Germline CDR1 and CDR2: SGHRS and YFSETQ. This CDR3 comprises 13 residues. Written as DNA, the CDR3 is TGCGCCAGCAGCTTGTGGTCTTTGGATACGCAGTATTTT. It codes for CASSLWSLDTQYF.

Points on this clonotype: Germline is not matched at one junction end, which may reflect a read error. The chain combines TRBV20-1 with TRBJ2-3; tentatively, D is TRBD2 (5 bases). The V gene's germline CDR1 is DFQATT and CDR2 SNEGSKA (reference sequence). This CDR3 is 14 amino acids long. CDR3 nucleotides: TGCAGTGCGCCTGCTAGCACGGGCACAGATACGCAGTTTTTT. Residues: CSAPASTGTDTQFF.